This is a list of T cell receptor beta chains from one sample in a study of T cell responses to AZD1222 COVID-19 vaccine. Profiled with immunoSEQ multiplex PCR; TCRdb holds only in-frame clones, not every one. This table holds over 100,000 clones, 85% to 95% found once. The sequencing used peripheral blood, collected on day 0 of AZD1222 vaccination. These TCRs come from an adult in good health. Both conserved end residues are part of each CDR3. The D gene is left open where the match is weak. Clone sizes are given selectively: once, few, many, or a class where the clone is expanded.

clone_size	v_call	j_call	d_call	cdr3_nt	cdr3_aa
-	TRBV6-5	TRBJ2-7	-	TGTGCCAGCAGGGGGCCCTACGAGCAGTACTTC	CASRGPYEQYF
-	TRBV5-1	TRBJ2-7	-	TGCGCCAGCAGCTTGGGTGTTACGGGCCGGGACGAGCAGTACTTC	CASSLGVTGRDEQYF
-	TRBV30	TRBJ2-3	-	TGTGCCTGGAGTGTACGTGGGGGTGGCACAGATACGCAGTATTTT	CAWSVRGGGTDTQYF
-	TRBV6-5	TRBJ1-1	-	TGTGCCAGCAGTTACTCGGCTGGGTTCACTGAAGCTTTCTTT	CASSYSAGFTEAFF
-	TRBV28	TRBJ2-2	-	TGTGCCAGCAGCCCTATGAACACCGGGGAGCTGTTTTTT	CASSPMNTGELFF
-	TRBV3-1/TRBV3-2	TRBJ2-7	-	TGTGCCAGCAGCCAAGTGCACAGCTCCTACGAGCAGTACTTC	CASSQVHSSYEQYF
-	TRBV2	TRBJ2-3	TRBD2	TGTGCCAGCAGTGAAGATCTAGCGGGAGCCGAAGATACGCAGTATTTT	CASSEDLAGAEDTQYF
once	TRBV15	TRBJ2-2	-	TGTGCCACCAGCAGGGCCCTGGGGGACAACGAGTACACCGGGGAGCTGTTTTTT	CATSRALGDNEYTGELFF
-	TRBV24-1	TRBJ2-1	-	TGTGCCACCAGTGATTCATCCGGAGGATACAATGAGCAGTTCTTC	CATSDSSGGYNEQFF
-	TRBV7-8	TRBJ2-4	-	TGTGCCAGCAGCTCTCCGGGCCCCGGTCGGGGCATTCAGTACTTC	CASSSPGPGRGIQYF
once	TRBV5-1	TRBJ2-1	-	TGCGCCAGCGGCACACAGAGCTCCTACAATGAGCAGTTCTTC	CASGTQSSYNEQFF
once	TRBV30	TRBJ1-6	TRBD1	TGTGCCTGGAGTGTATGGACAGGGAATAATTCACCCCTCCACTTT	CAWSVWTGNNSPLHF
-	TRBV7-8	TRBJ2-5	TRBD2	TGTGCCAGCAGCCAAGGACTAGGGCTGTGGGAGACCCAGTACTTC	CASSQGLGLWETQYF
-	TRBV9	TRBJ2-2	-	TGTGCCAGCAGCGACAACACCGGGGAGCTGTTTTTT	CASSDNTGELFF
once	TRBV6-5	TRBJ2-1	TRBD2	TGTGCCAGCAGACCCGGGACTAGCGGGAGAGAGTTCTTC	CASRPGTSGREFF
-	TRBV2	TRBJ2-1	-	TGTGCCGGCAAAACGGAGACCCACAATGAGCAGTTCTTC	CAGKTETHNEQFF
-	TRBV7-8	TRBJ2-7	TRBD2	TGTGCCAGCAGCTTAGATTTCGGGGGGTTCTACGAGCAGTACTTC	CASSLDFGGFYEQYF
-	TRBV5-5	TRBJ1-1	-	TGTGCCGGCAGCTTGGTGGCCCAAGCTTTCTTT	CAGSLVAQAFF
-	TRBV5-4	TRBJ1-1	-	TGTGCCAGCAGTCAAAAGGGGTGGGGCACTGAAGCTTTCTTT	CASSQKGWGTEAFF
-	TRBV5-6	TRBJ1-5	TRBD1	TGTGCCAGCAGCTTCGGGACAGGGGATAATCAGCCCCAGCATTTT	CASSFGTGDNQPQHF
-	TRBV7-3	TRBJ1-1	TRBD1	TGTGCCAGCAGCTTATTCGGAACGATCGGACAGGGAGTGGGCACTGAAGCTTTCTTT	CASSLFGTIGQGVGTEAFF
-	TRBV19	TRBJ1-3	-	TGTGCCAGTAGTTCCCGTGGGAGGATAATCGGAAACACCATATATTTT	CASSSRGRIIGNTIYF
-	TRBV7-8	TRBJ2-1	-	TGTGCCAGCAGCCCCCCCTCCTACAATGAGCAGTTCTTC	CASSPPSYNEQFF
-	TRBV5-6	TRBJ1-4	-	TGTGCCAGCAGCTACAGCTCAACTAATGAAAAACTGTTTTTT	CASSYSSTNEKLFF
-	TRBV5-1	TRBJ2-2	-	TGCGCCAGCAGCGCCGGACAGACCGCGAACACCGGGGAGCTGTTTTTT	CASSAGQTANTGELFF
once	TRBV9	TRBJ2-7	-	TGTGCCAGCAGCCCGCGTGGCTCCTACGAGCAGTACTTC	CASSPRGSYEQYF
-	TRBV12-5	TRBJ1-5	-	TGTGCTAGTGGTTTGGACAGTCATCAGCCCCAGCATTTT	CASGLDSHQPQHF
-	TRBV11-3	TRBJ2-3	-	TGTGCCAGCAGCTATGGGACTCCATGGGGGGCAGATACGCAGTATTTT	CASSYGTPWGADTQYF
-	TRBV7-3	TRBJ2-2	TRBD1	TGTGCCAGCAGCCCGATGGGACAGCTCACCGGGGAGCTGTTTTTT	CASSPMGQLTGELFF
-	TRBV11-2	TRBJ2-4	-	TGTGCCAGCAGGCGCGCGGGTCTCATTCAGTACTTC	CASRRAGLIQYF
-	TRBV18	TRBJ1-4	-	TGTGCCAGCTCACCACTCGCCGATTTTTCTGGGAAACTGTTTTTT	CASSPLADFSGKLFF
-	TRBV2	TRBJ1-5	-	TGTGCCAGCACGGGGGTGAGCAGGCAGCCCCAGCATTTT	CASTGVSRQPQHF
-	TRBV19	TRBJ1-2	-	TGTGCCAGTAGTGTCCAGACTCCCTCAGATGGCTACACCTTC	CASSVQTPSDGYTF
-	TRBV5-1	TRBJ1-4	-	TGCGCCAGCAGCTTGGGTCGTAGTAATGAAAAACTGTTTTTT	CASSLGRSNEKLFF
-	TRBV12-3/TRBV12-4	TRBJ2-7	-	TGTGCCAGCAGCCTCGGGAGAATCTACGAGCAGTACTTC	CASSLGRIYEQYF
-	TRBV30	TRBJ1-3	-	TGTGCCCAGGGGACCGGAAACACCATATATTTT	CAQGTGNTIYF
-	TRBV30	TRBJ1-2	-	TGTGCCTGGAGTTATAGGGGACATGATGGCTACACCTTC	CAWSYRGHDGYTF
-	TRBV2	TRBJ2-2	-	TGTGCCAGCAGTGCCGGGACGAACACCGGGGAGCTGTTTTTT	CASSAGTNTGELFF
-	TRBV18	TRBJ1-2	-	TGTGCCAGCTCACGAACAGTGGCTCACTATGGCTACACCTTC	CASSRTVAHYGYTF
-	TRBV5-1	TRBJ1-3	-	TGCGCCAGCAGCTTTGGTCCAACGGGGGTAACTGGAAACACCATATATTTT	CASSFGPTGVTGNTIYF
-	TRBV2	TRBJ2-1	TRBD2	TGTGCCAGCAGGACTAGCGGGAGTCTGTACAATGAGCAGTTCTTC	CASRTSGSLYNEQFF
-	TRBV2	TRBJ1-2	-	TGTGCCAGCAGTGTTGGGTCCTTAGGCTATGGCTACACCTTC	CASSVGSLGYGYTF
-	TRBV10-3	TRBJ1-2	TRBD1	TGTGCCATCAGGCGACAGGGAGGCAACTATGGCTACACCTTC	CAIRRQGGNYGYTF
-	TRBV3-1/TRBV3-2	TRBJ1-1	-	TGTGCCAGCAGCCAAGCTGGGGCAAAAGCTTTCTTT	CASSQAGAKAFF
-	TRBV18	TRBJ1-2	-	TGTGCCAGCTCACCATCGGGCAACTATGGCTACACCTTC	CASSPSGNYGYTF
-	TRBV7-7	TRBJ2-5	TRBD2	TGTGCTAGCAGCAAGCGGGAGCGGGAGACCCAGTACTTC	CASSKRERETQYF
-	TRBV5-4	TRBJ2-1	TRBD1	TGTGCCAGCAGCTTCGAGGACAGGGGTAATGAGCAGTTCTTC	CASSFEDRGNEQFF
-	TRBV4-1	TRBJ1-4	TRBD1	TGCGCCAGCCGCCAGCAGGGGGCAGATGAAAAACTGTTTTTT	CASRQQGADEKLFF
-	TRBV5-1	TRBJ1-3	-	TGCGCCAGCAGCTTTGACTATCACACCATATATTTT	CASSFDYHTIYF
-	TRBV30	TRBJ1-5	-	TGTGCCTGGAGTGGGGACGGCAATCAGCCCCAGCATTTT	CAWSGDGNQPQHF